These 22 T cell receptor beta chains were sequenced from one sample in a study of T cell responses to AZD1222 COVID-19 vaccine. TCRdb keeps only in-frame clones here, not all; method: immunoSEQ multiplex PCR. The sample shows roughly 200,000 clones, about 93% of them seen only once. This material consisted of peripheral blood, taken 28 days after the second dose of the MenACWY control vaccine. The source of these receptors is an adult who received the MenACWY meningococcal vaccine as a control.

This chain connects TRBV19 to TRBJ1-1; no definite D call. The V gene lost 6 bases and the J gene lost 1 base, with 12 bases spanning the gap. This CDR3 spans 14 amino acids. CDR1 is LNHDA, CDR2 SQIVND, per germline (reference sequence). The CDR3: CASRTLAGNTEAFF. The DNA for the CDR3 is TGTGCCAGTAGAACCTTGGCGGGGAACACTGAAGCTTTCTTT.

The chain joins TRBV15 to TRBJ1-2; TRBD1 matches at 8 bases. Germline CDR1 and CDR2: LNHNV and YYDKDF (reference sequence). CDR3 length: 14 amino acids. Germline trimming cut 6 bases from V and 0 bases from J; bases unmatched to any gene: 3. The CDR3 region is CATSVDRANYGYTF. DNA for the CDR3: TGTGCCACCAGTGTGGACAGGGCTAACTATGGCTACACCTTC.

J is TRBJ2-1 and V is TRBV3-1 (or the pseudogene TRBV3-2); unclear D gene. The V gene's germline CDR1 is LGHDT and CDR2 YNNKEL (reference sequence). The CDR3 loop spans 15 amino acids. Trimming pared 5 bases from V and 0 bases from J, leaving 11 bases between. CDR3 region: CASSIDQSSYNEQFF. Here the CDR3 DNA reads TGTGCCAGCAGCATAGACCAGAGCTCCTACAATGAGCAGTTCTTC.

The chain employs TRBV4-1 and TRBJ1-2, with a weak D call TRBD1 (6 bases). V was clipped by 3 bases and J by 4 bases, with 18 bases between them. Germline V lookup: CDR1 MGHRA, CDR2 YSYEKL. The CDR3 has 16 residues. CDR3 nucleotide sequence: TGCGCCAGCAGCCAGGCGCCCGGGGGGCGAATCTATGGCTACACCTTC. As protein: CASSQAPGGRIYGYTF.

This chain uses TRBV7-2 with TRBJ1-1; a possible D gene is TRBD1 (5 bases). The CDR3 length is 16 residues. Germline values: CDR1 SGHTA, CDR2 FQGNSA. Deletions cut 5 bases from V and 4 bases from J, with 20 bases between. The DNA of the CDR3 is TGTGCCAGCAGCCCCTGGGGCAGGGCCTCGGGCACTGAAGCTTTCTTT. Its protein product is CASSPWGRASGTEAFF. The full variable domain, completed using reference TRBV7-2 and TRBJ1-1, is GAGVSQSPSNKVTEKGKDVELRCDPISGHTALYWYRQSLGQGLEFLIYFQGNSAPDKSGLPSDRFSAERTGGSVSTLTIQRTQQEDSAVYLCASSPWGRASGTEAFFGQGTRLTVV.

The V gene is TRBV5-4, the J gene TRBJ2-3; unclear D gene. Germline CDR1 and CDR2: SGHNT and YYREEE (reference sequence). This CDR3 is 16 amino acids long. V lost 0 bases and J lost 2, with 13 bases in between. The CDR3 spells CASSLAARQITDTQYF. DNA of the CDR3: TGTGCCAGCAGCTTGGCAGCTCGTCAGATCACAGATACGCAGTATTTT.

This clone was counted only a few times. The identical CDR3 is also encoded by other nucleotide sequences in the sample. V and J are TRBV7-2 and TRBJ1-5; unclear D gene. With 5 bases removed from V and 4 bases from J, the gap between germline ends came to 6 bases. Germline V gene sequence: CDR1 SGHTA, CDR2 FQGNSA. This CDR3 has 12 amino acids. The CDR3 DNA follows: TGTGCCAGCAGCCGGGATAATCAGCCCCAGCATTTT. As protein: CASSRDNQPQHF. Together with reference TRBV7-2 and TRBJ1-5, the CDR3 gives the full variable domain: GAGVSQSPSNKVTEKGKDVELRCDPISGHTALYWYRQSLGQGLEFLIYFQGNSAPDKSGLPSDRFSAERTGGSVSTLTIQRTQQEDSAVYLCASSRDNQPQHFGDGTRLSIL.

About this clone itself: The sample has other DNA sequences that encode this CDR3 too. The rearrangement uses TRBV19 and TRBJ2-1; D remains unclear. The CDR3 contains 13 residues. CDR1 is LNHDA and CDR2 is SQIVND in the germline V gene (reference sequence). Between the trimmed V and J ends, which lost 4 bases and 4 bases, there was a span of 8 bases. CDR3 nucleotides: TGTGCCAGTAGTACCCCCTCGTACAATGAGCAGTTCTTC. It yields the protein CASSTPSYNEQFF.

V gene TRBV12-3 or TRBV12-4 combines with J gene TRBJ2-2, with 7 bases aligning to TRBD1. Trimming took 4 bases from V and 5 from J; bases not matched to a gene: 1. There are 13 residues in the CDR3. The CDR3 coding sequence is TGTGCCAGCAGTTCCAGGGGGACCGGGGAGCTGTTTTTT. This sequence encodes CASSSRGTGELFF.

The chain recombines TRBV3-1 (or the pseudogene TRBV3-2) with TRBJ2-1, with D perhaps matching TRBD2 (6 bases). Trimming stripped 4 bases from V and 8 bases from J, with 9 bases between. Germline V CDR1 and CDR2: LGHDT, YNNKEL (reference sequence). The CDR3 sequence is 12 residues long. The DNA for the CDR3 is TGTGCCAGCAGCCTCGGGAGTTATGAGCAGTTCTTC. This sequence encodes CASSLGSYEQFF.

J is TRBJ1-4 and V is TRBV2; possibly TRBD1 for D (6 bases). The CDR3 sequence is 15 residues long. Germline loops: CDR1 SNHLY, CDR2 FYNNEI. V lost 8 bases and J 8 bases, leaving 21 bases between the germline ends. The CDR3 loop reads CASRPGGGLQEKLFF. DNA for the CDR3: TGTGCCAGCCGGCCAGGAGGGGGGCTGCAAGAAAAACTGTTTTTT.

This chain connects TRBV7-3 to TRBJ2-2, with 8 positions matching TRBD1. Germline V gene data show CDR1 as SGHTA and CDR2 as FQGTGA. CDR3 size: 15 residues. Trimming at V came to 2 bases and at J to 5 bases, leaving 4 bases not matched to a gene. The CDR3 loop is CASSLWDRPTGELFF. CDR3 sequence (DNA): TGTGCCAGCAGCTTATGGGACAGGCCAACCGGGGAGCTGTTTTTT. Supplemented by reference TRBV7-3 and TRBJ2-2, the full variable domain reads GAGVSQTPSNKVTEKGKYVELRCDPISGHTALYWYRQSLGQGPEFLIYFQGTGAADDSGLPNDRFFAVRPEGSVSTLKIQRTERGDSAVYLCASSLWDRPTGELFFGEGSRLTVL.

The chain links TRBV6-5 to TRBJ1-4; 9 bases are a match to TRBD1. Germline CDR1 is MNHEY and CDR2 is SVGAGI. The CDR3 has 15 residues. V dropped 6 bases and J dropped 3; count of bases not matched to a gene: 5. CDR3 in amino acids: CASRFGTGPNEKLFF. CDR3 DNA sequence: TGTGCCAGCAGATTCGGGACAGGGCCTAATGAAAAACTGTTTTTT.

This clone was seen once. The gene calls are TRBV28 and TRBJ1-6; no firm D call. Germline lookup yields CDR1 MDHEN and CDR2 SYDVKM. This CDR3 region has 16 residues. Trimming cost V 6 bases and J 2 bases, with 14 bases left between them. Here the CDR3 DNA reads TGTGCCAGCAGATCTCCGGCCGCACCCTATAATTCACCCCTCCACTTT. It yields the protein CASRSPAAPYNSPLHF.

J is TRBJ2-7 and V is TRBV12-3 or TRBV12-4; D is unresolved. The CDR3 length is 13 residues. V shed 3 bases and J shed 1 base, with 7 bases lying between them. This CDR3 reads CASSFTTSYEQYF. CDR3 sequence (DNA): TGTGCCAGCAGTTTTACCACATCCTACGAGCAGTACTTC.

This chain uses TRBV7-2 with TRBJ1-2; D may be TRBD1 (6 bases). V was cut by 5 bases and J by 8 bases, with 15 bases left in between. The CDR3 has 13 amino acids. Germline V gene sequence: CDR1 SGHTA, CDR2 FQGNSA. The CDR3 loop reads CASSPRTESGYTF. CDR3 nucleotides: TGTGCCAGCAGCCCTAGGACAGAAAGCGGCTACACCTTC.

The chain employs TRBV7-2 and TRBJ1-2; 12 bases are shared with TRBD1. The length of the CDR3 is 16 residues. The germline V gene has CDR1 SGHTA and CDR2 FQGNSA. V shed 5 bases and J 4 bases; nucleotides not matched to a gene: 8. The CDR3 nucleotides are TGTGCCAGCAGCCTACCAGGGACAGGGGGCATCTATGGCTACACCTTC. Translation: CASSLPGTGGIYGYTF.

Only one count was recorded for this clone. CDR3 sequence (DNA): TGCGCCAGCAGCCAAGATACTAGCAGGGGGCCCTCCTACAATGAGCAGTTCTTC. Encoded protein: CASSQDTSRGPSYNEQFF. V gene TRBV4-3 combines with J gene TRBJ2-1; TRBD1 agrees at 8 bases. After removal of 0 bases from V and 0 bases from J, the junction contained 7 bases not matched to a gene. This CDR3 is 18 amino acids long. The germline V gene encodes CDR1 LGHNA and CDR2 YSLEER.

This clone has a single count. V gene TRBV18 combines with J gene TRBJ1-2, with TRBD1 as a possible D gene (5 bases). Germline V gene data show CDR1 as KGHSH and CDR2 as LQKENI. The CDR3 totals 16 residues. Trimming removed 1 base from V and 6 bases from J, with 18 bases in between. The CDR3 spells CASSPRNEGLGDGYTF. CDR3 bases: TGTGCCAGCTCACCACGGAATGAGGGACTGGGGGATGGCTACACCTTC. The whole variable domain, remainder taken from reference TRBV18 and TRBJ1-2, is NAGVMQNPRHLVRRRGQEARLRCSPMKGHSHVYWYRQLPEEGLKFMVYLQKENIIDESGMPKERFSAEFPKEGPSILRIQQVVRGDSAAYFCASSPRNEGLGDGYTFGSGTRLTVV.

The chain recombines TRBV7-9 with TRBJ1-4; D gene unclear. CDR1 and CDR2 (germline): SEHNR, FQNEAQ (reference sequence). Trimming cost V 3 bases and J 8 bases, with 16 bases left between them. The CDR3 is 15 amino acids. The CDR3 sequence is CASSFEGSEREKLFF. The CDR3 DNA reads as TGTGCCAGCAGCTTCGAAGGGTCGGAGAGAGAAAAACTGTTTTTT.

This clone was counted ten times or more. The chain combines TRBV24-1 with TRBJ1-5; TRBD1 matches 12 bases. CDR3 size: 22 residues. V was clipped by 1 base and J by 1 base; unmatched bases: 16. Germline CDR1 reads KGHDR; CDR2 reads SFDVKD. CDR3 sequence (DNA): TGTGCCACCAGTGATTTTTCACGCGGGACAGGGGGCGCAAATTCGAGCAATCAGCCCCAGCATTTT. This translates into CATSDFSRGTGGANSSNQPQHF.

This chain connects TRBV7-3 to TRBJ1-2, with TRBD1 matching 8 bases. Germline trimming cut 5 bases from V and 9 bases from J; bases unmatched to any gene: 20. Germline assignment: CDR1 SGHTA and CDR2 FQGTGA. This CDR3 has 17 amino acids. The CDR3 coding sequence is TGTGCCAGCAGCCCATGGGGACAGGAGGCCTCTATAGAGAGCTACACCTTC. It translates to CASSPWGQEASIESYTF. The full variable domain, with the rest looked up from reference TRBV7-3 and TRBJ1-2, is GAGVSQTPSNKVTEKGKYVELRCDPISGHTALYWYRQSLGQGPEFLIYFQGTGAADDSGLPNDRFFAVRPEGSVSTLKIQRTERGDSAVYLCASSPWGQEASIESYTFGSGTRLTVV.